The 30 T cell receptor beta chains presented below share a single source sample, sequenced in a study of cytomegalovirus exposure and HLA in healthy donors (dated by TCRdb to about 2017). Library creation used the immunoSEQ multiplex PCR assay. The clones in this table, taken by TCRdb from immuneACCESS, are in-frame only. Not every clone is retained; where verified, under half of the shortfall comes from an unresolved V gene, and the cause of the rest is unknown. The sample table holds roughly 150,000 clones, of which 70% to 90% were seen once. Roughly 5.7% of the sample is in the top ten clones. What was sequenced was PBMCs. These TCRs come from a woman aged 25-40 years in good health and CMV-seronegative.

The CDR3 loop is CASSYGIYNEQFF. CDR3 sequence (DNA): TGTGCCAGCAGTTACGGGATTTACAATGAGCAGTTCTTC. V and J are TRBV27 and TRBJ2-1; tentative D call: TRBD2 (5 bases). With 4 bases removed from V and 4 bases from J, the gap between germline ends came to 8 bases. Germline CDR1 MNHEY, CDR2 SMNVEV (reference sequence). This CDR3 contains 13 residues.

The chain couples TRBV4-2 to TRBJ2-7; 11 positions agree with TRBD2. The J segment lost 3 bases and the V segment lost 3 bases, leaving 1 base of the junction unmatched. This CDR3 contains 14 residues. Germline V gives CDR1 LGHNA, CDR2 YNFKEQ. The DNA for the CDR3 is TGTGCCAGCAGCCAGGGACTAGCGGACTACGAGCAGTACTTC. This gives the protein CASSQGLADYEQYF.

This clone was recorded only once. The rearrangement uses TRBV7-2 and TRBJ2-7; D remains ambiguous. Germline lookup yields CDR1 SGHTA and CDR2 FQGNSA. The CDR3 sequence is 15 residues long. Trimming stripped 2 bases from V and 1 base from J, with 12 bases between. For the CDR3, the DNA is TGTGCCAGCAGCTTACTGGGCCAGAATTCCTACGAGCAGTACTTC. It encodes CASSLLGQNSYEQYF.

The chain has TRBV5-6 and TRBJ2-7; D is perhaps TRBD1 (6 bases). The CDR3 length is 15 residues. Between the trimmed V and J ends, which lost 4 bases and 6 bases, there was a span of 20 bases. Germline V gives CDR1 SGHDT, CDR2 YYEEEE. The DNA of the CDR3 is TGTGCCAGCAGCGCCGACGGCCAGGGGAGTATCGAGCAGTACTTC. Translated, it gives CASSADGQGSIEQYF.

The chain joins TRBV6-1 to TRBJ1-3, with 7 nucleotides matching TRBD1. This CDR3 is 14 amino acids long. Germline CDR1 reads MNHNS; CDR2 reads SASEGT. After removal of 2 bases from V and 2 bases from J, the junction contained 0 bases not matched to a gene. The CDR3 spells CASSEQGAGNTIYF. CDR3 in DNA: TGTGCCAGCAGTGAACAGGGGGCTGGAAACACCATATATTTT.

V usage is TRBV7-9 and J usage is TRBJ1-4; possibly TRBD1 for D (5 bases). The germline V gene has CDR1 SEHNR and CDR2 FQNEAQ (reference sequence). CDR3 length: 13 residues. Trimming left V 1 base short and J 8 bases short, with 8 bases between. The CDR3 sequence is CASSLGGSEKLFF. CDR3 sequence (DNA): TGTGCCAGCAGCTTAGGGGGGTCGGAAAAACTGTTTTTT.

This clone turned up a few times. The chain couples TRBV5-1 to TRBJ1-2; D perhaps matches TRBD1 (5 bases). CDR3 length equals 15 residues. With 0 bases removed from V and 4 bases from J, the gap between germline ends came to 13 bases. The germline gives CDR1 SGHRS, CDR2 YFSETQ. The CDR3 DNA reads TGCGCCAGCAGCTTGGGGGCCAGGGTGACCTATGGCTACACCTTC. It yields the protein CASSLGARVTYGYTF. Using reference TRBV5-1 and TRBJ1-2 for the parts outside the CDR3, the full variable domain is KAGVTQTPRYLIKTRGQQVTLSCSPISGHRSVSWYQQTPGQGLQFLFEYFSETQRNKGNFPGRFSGRQFSNSRSEMNVSTLELGDSALYLCASSLGARVTYGYTFGSGTRLTVV.

The chain recombines TRBV5-1 with TRBJ2-7; 7 bases agree with TRBD1. The CDR3 has 13 amino acids. V lost 1 base to trimming and J lost 7 bases; unmatched junction nucleotides: 5. Germline loops: CDR1 SGHRS, CDR2 YFSETQ. In DNA, the CDR3 is TGCGCCAGCAGCTTGCGACAGGGAGATGAGCAGTACTTC. It codes for CASSLRQGDEQYF.

The chain combines TRBV7-9 with TRBJ1-2; 7 bases are a match to TRBD1. Germline CDR1 is SEHNR and CDR2 is FQNEAQ (reference sequence). With V trimmed by 4 bases and J by 8 bases, 13 bases remained unmatched. The CDR3 sequence is 15 residues long. This CDR3 is CASSSMGTAMGGYTF. CDR3 sequence (DNA): TGTGCCAGCAGCTCGATGGGGACAGCGATGGGGGGCTACACCTTC. Filled out from reference TRBV7-9 and TRBJ1-2, the complete variable domain reads DTGVSQNPRHKITKRGQNVTFRCDPISEHNRLYWYRQTLGQGPEFLTYFQNEAQLEKSRLLSDRFSAERPKGSFSTLEIQRTEQGDSAMYLCASSSMGTAMGGYTFGSGTRLTVV.

The gene calls are TRBV5-8 and TRBJ2-6, with D perhaps TRBD1 or TRBD2 (5 bases each). Germline V gene sequence: CDR1 SGHTS, CDR2 YDEGEE. Trimming removed 4 bases at V and 0 bases at J, with 14 bases between. The CDR3 loop spans 17 amino acids. The CDR3 DNA is TGTGCCAGCAGCCCCGGGGCCTTAGGCTCTGGGGCCAACGTCCTGACTTTC. This codes for CASSPGALGSGANVLTF.

The chain uses TRBV27 and TRBJ1-6; 7 bases fit TRBD1. CDR1 and CDR2 from the germline V gene are MNHEY and SMNVEV (reference sequence). This CDR3 contains 16 residues. With 4 bases clipped from V and 5 bases from J, the junction kept 8 bases outside the gene matches. The CDR3 is CASSYAGQLDNSPLHF. The CDR3 DNA is TGTGCCAGCAGTTACGCGGGACAGTTAGATAATTCACCCCTCCACTTT.

This chain links TRBV19 with TRBJ1-2, with 8 nucleotides matching TRBD1. The CDR3 totals 13 residues. Germline V gene sequence: CDR1 LNHDA, CDR2 SQIVND (reference sequence). Losses at the gene ends were 4 bases for V and 8 bases for J; bases not matched to a gene: 6. This CDR3 is CASSTDRGGGYTF. The CDR3 nucleotides read TGTGCCAGTAGTACCGACAGGGGTGGCGGCTACACCTTC.

The sample holds many counts of this clone. The chain uses TRBV4-2 and TRBJ1-2; 7 nucleotides match TRBD1. The CDR3 is 14 amino acids. In germline, CDR1 is LGHNA, CDR2 YNFKEQ. The ends lost 1 base at V and 6 bases at J; junction bases unmatched: 5. CDR3 residues: CASSQAGGRDGYTF. DNA for the CDR3: TGTGCCAGCAGCCAAGCAGGGGGACGAGATGGCTACACCTTC.

The chain links TRBV27 to TRBJ2-7; 10 bases align to TRBD1. Unmatched junction bases numbered 6, after V lost 2 bases and J lost 5 bases. Per the germline V gene, CDR1 is MNHEY and CDR2 is SMNVEV (reference sequence). The CDR3 loop spans 15 amino acids. CDR3 sequence: CASSLPGQGSHEQYF. CDR3 nucleotides: TGTGCCAGCAGTTTACCGGGACAGGGGTCTCACGAGCAGTACTTC.

V usage is TRBV7-3 and J usage is TRBJ2-7; 10 nucleotides align to TRBD1. CDR1 and CDR2 (germline): SGHTA, FQGTGA. V trimming: 6 bases; J trimming: 3 bases; junction bases outside the gene matches: 2. The CDR3 spans 13 residues. As DNA, the CDR3 is TGTGCCAGCAGTAGGACAGGGGGCTACGAGCAGTACTTC. Translation gives CASSRTGGYEQYF. Drawing the rest from reference TRBV7-3 and TRBJ2-7, the complete variable domain is GAGVSQTPSNKVTEKGKYVELRCDPISGHTALYWYRQSLGQGPEFLIYFQGTGAADDSGLPNDRFFAVRPEGSVSTLKIQRTERGDSAVYLCASSRTGGYEQYFGPGTRLTVT.

The chain links TRBV15 to TRBJ1-2, with D perhaps matching TRBD1 (5 bases). CDR1 and CDR2 from the germline V gene are LNHNV and YYDKDF (reference sequence). The length of the CDR3 is 15 residues. V shed 0 bases and J shed 4 bases, with 12 bases lying between them. DNA of the CDR3: TGTGCCACCAGCAGAGATCTCGGGGGGGGCTATGGCTACACCTTC. Translating gives CATSRDLGGGYGYTF.

The rearrangement links TRBV19 to TRBJ2-1; D may be TRBD1 or TRBD2 (6 bases each). The CDR3 consists of 16 residues. V was cut by 3 bases and J by 2 bases, with 14 bases left in between. Germline assignment: CDR1 LNHDA and CDR2 SQIVND (reference sequence). The CDR3 loop is CASSIGGSLAYNEQFF. The CDR3 nucleotides read TGTGCCAGTAGTATCGGGGGCTCGCTTGCCTACAATGAGCAGTTCTTC.

The chain uses TRBV4-2 and TRBJ2-6, with D possibly being TRBD1 or TRBD2 (5 bases each). Trimming removed 3 bases at V and 0 bases at J, with 12 bases between. Germline V gene lookup returns CDR1 LGHNA and CDR2 YNFKEQ. The CDR3 spans 17 residues. The CDR3 coding sequence is TGTGCCAGCAGCCAGAGGGACCGAGCCTCTGGGGCCAACGTCCTGACTTTC. The encoded protein is CASSQRDRASGANVLTF.

This clone has a single count. This rearrangement joins TRBV4-2 to TRBJ1-1, with TRBD1 matching over 7 bases. The germline V gene encodes CDR1 LGHNA and CDR2 YNFKEQ. CDR3 length: 13 residues. V was clipped by 3 bases and J by 4 bases; unmatched bases: 2. The CDR3 spells CASSQTGLTEAFF. The CDR3 DNA reads as TGTGCCAGCAGCCAGACAGGGCTCACTGAAGCTTTCTTT.

As for this clone: One junction end disagrees with the germline gene, perhaps due to a read error. The V call is TRBV7-7, the J call TRBJ2-1, with TRBD1 as a possible D gene (6 bases). The CDR3 contains 13 residues. CDR1 is SSHAT, CDR2 FNYEAQ, per germline (reference sequence). The CDR3 bases are TGTGCTAGCAGCTTAGGTCAGGGGAATGAGCAGTTCTTC. Translating gives CASSLGQGNEQFF.

The chain links TRBV29-1 to TRBJ2-1, with D possibly being TRBD1 or TRBD2 (6 bases each). Germline-derived CDR1 and CDR2 are SQVTM and ANQGSEA. V shed 4 bases and J shed 2 bases, with 27 bases lying between them. The length of the CDR3 is 19 residues. The CDR3 spells CSVGLGGVGSGGTYNEQFF. In nucleotides, the CDR3 is TGCAGCGTTGGACTAGGGGGTGTTGGGTCCGGGGGAACCTACAATGAGCAGTTCTTC.

This chain uses TRBV12-1 with TRBJ2-2; TRBD1, the table's D call, was not compared with the DNA. TRBV12-1 is a documented pseudogene. This CDR3 region has 18 residues. The CDR3 spells CASSLSDRGWDNTGELFF. CDR3 DNA: TGTGCCAGCAGTCTTTCCGACAGGGGATGGGACAACACCGGGGAGCTGTTTTTT.

The CDR3 here is CASSARVAGDADTQYF. In DNA form, the CDR3 reads TGTGCCAGCAGTGCCAGGGTAGCGGGAGATGCAGATACGCAGTATTTT. The rearrangement uses TRBV28 and TRBJ2-3; TRBD2 matches at 9 bases. The ends lost 5 bases at V and 4 bases at J; junction bases unmatched: 10. From germline, CDR1 is MDHEN and CDR2 SYDVKM. The CDR3 has 16 amino acids.

The chain links TRBV7-2 to TRBJ2-1, with 8 bases aligning to TRBD1. Germline CDR1 SGHTA, CDR2 FQGNSA. J gave up 5 bases and V 2 bases, and 8 bases lay outside the gene matches. CDR3 length: 16 residues. The CDR3 nucleotides read TGTGCCAGCAGCTTAAGGAGCCGGACAGGGAACAATGAGCAGTTCTTC. Translated, it gives CASSLRSRTGNNEQFF. Combining the CDR3 with reference TRBV7-2 and TRBJ2-1 gives the whole variable domain GAGVSQSPSNKVTEKGKDVELRCDPISGHTALYWYRQSLGQGLEFLIYFQGNSAPDKSGLPSDRFSAERTGGSVSTLTIQRTQQEDSAVYLCASSLRSRTGNNEQFFGPGTRLTVL.

The chain carries TRBV5-3 and TRBJ2-5; D possibly matches TRBD1 or TRBD2 (6 bases each). TRBV5-3 is filed as an ORF, its function uncertain. This CDR3 has 16 amino acids. Trimming shortened V by 4 bases and J by 4 bases, and 20 bases separated the two germline ends. The CDR3 DNA reads as TGTGCCAGAAGCGCCAGTCATGGGGGGCGAGGAGAGACCCAGTACTTC. This translates into CARSASHGGRGETQYF.

This rearrangement joins TRBV28 to TRBJ2-2; D is unclear. The CDR3 is 14 residues long. Germline V gives CDR1 MDHEN, CDR2 SYDVKM. V lost 6 bases and J lost 6, with 14 bases in between. This CDR3 is CASSSPDASGELFF. The CDR3 DNA reads TGTGCCAGCAGCTCCCCCGATGCCTCCGGGGAGCTGTTTTTT.

V and J are TRBV5-1 and TRBJ1-1, with a possible D match to TRBD1 (6 bases). Germline assignment: CDR1 SGHRS and CDR2 YFSETQ. Trimming stripped 7 bases from V and 1 base from J, with 17 bases between. CDR3 length: 15 amino acids. Written as DNA, the CDR3 is TGCGCCAGCTTCAAAGGGGACAAATCGAACACTGAAGCTTTCTTT. This sequence encodes CASFKGDKSNTEAFF.

The rearrangement uses TRBV6-5 and TRBJ1-5; D unresolved. This CDR3 has 15 amino acids. The V gene lost 2 bases and the J gene lost 0 bases, with 8 bases spanning the gap. Germline V gives CDR1 MNHEY, CDR2 SVGAGI. This CDR3 reads CASSYMDFSNQPQHF. The CDR3 bases are TGTGCCAGCAGTTACATGGACTTTAGCAATCAGCCCCAGCATTTT.

The CDR3 spells CASSPGRGRTYEQYF. The CDR3 bases are TGTGCCAGCTCACCAGGCAGGGGGCGAACCTACGAGCAGTACTTC. J is TRBJ2-7 and V is TRBV18; 8 nucleotides align to TRBD1. Germline lookup yields CDR1 KGHSH and CDR2 LQKENI. V gave up 2 bases and J gave up 2 bases; unmatched junction bases: 5. The CDR3 is 15 amino acids.

The V call is TRBV29-1, the J call TRBJ2-5; D ambiguous. The length of the CDR3 is 15 residues. The V end lost 7 bases, the J end lost 4 bases, and 22 bases lay between the germline ends. Germline V gene sequence: CDR1 SQVTM, CDR2 ANQGSEA. The chain's CDR3 is CSALSDSLRLETQYF. CDR3 nucleotides: TGCAGCGCGTTGTCAGATTCGCTCCGTTTAGAGACCCAGTACTTC.